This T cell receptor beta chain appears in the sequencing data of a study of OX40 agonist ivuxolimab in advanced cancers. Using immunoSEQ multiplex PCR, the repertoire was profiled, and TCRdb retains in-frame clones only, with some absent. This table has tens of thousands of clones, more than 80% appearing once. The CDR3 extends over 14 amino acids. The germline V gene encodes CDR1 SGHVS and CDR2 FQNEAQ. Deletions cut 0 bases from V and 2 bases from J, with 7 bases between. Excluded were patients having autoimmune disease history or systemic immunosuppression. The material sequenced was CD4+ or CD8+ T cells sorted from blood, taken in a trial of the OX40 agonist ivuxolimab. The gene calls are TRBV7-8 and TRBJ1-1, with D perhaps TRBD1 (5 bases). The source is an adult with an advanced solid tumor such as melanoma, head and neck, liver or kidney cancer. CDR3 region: CASSLAGGNTEAFF. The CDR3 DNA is TGTGCCAGCAGCTTAGCGGGGGGAAACACTGAAGCTTTCTTT.